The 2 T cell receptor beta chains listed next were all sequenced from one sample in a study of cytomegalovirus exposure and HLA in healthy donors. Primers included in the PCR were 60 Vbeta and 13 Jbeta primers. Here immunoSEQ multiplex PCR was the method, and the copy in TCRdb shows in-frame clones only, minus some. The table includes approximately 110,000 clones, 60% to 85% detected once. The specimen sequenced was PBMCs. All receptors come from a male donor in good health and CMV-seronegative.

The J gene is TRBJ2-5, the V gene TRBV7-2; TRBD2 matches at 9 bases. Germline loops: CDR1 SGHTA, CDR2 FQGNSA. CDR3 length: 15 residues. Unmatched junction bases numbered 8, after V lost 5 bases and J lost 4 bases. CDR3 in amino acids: CASSPQGGRVETQYF. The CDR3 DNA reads TGTGCCAGCAGCCCCCAGGGCGGGAGGGTAGAGACCCAGTACTTC.

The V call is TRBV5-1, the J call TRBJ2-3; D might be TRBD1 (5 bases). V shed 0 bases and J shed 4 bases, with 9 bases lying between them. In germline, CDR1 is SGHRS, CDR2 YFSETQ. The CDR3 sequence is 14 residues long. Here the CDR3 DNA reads TGCGCCAGCAGCTTGGTTCAGGGCGCAGATACGCAGTATTTT. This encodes CASSLVQGADTQYF.